The 12 T cell receptor beta chains below all came from one sample that was sequenced in a study of blood T cells in healthy people across ages. The use of a sample-barcoded 5' primer and a J-beta primer mix characterized a second PCR of roughly 6 to 11 cycles. TCRdb used MiXCR to reprocess the 5' RACE reads, holding one entry per CDR3 protein. The sample includes about 720,000 distinct CDR3 sequences, 20% to 25% seen only once; the top ten take about 20%. The specimen sequenced was blood. Every receptor here comes from a man between 70 and 80 years old in good health.

This clonotype was seen many times. The chain combines TRBV18 with TRBJ2-3, with TRBD2 identical over 10 bases. CDR1 and CDR2 (germline): KGHSH, LQKENI. With V trimmed by 3 bases and J by 2 bases, 2 bases remained unmatched. The CDR3 consists of 15 residues. The CDR3 here is CASSPLAGDTDTQYF. CDR3 bases: TGTGCCAGCTCACCGCTAGCGGGAGACACAGATACGCAGTATTTT.

This clonotype was observed a few times. This chain joins TRBV27 and TRBJ2-7; D is possibly TRBD1 (6 bases). Between the trimmed V and J ends, which lost 6 bases and 6 bases, there was a span of 15 bases. The V gene's germline CDR1 is MNHEY and CDR2 SMNVEV (reference sequence). This CDR3 comprises 13 residues. The CDR3 protein is CASSGTTHGEQYF. The CDR3 DNA reads TGTGCCAGCAGCGGGACAACTCATGGCGAGCAGTACTTC.

This clonotype has only a few counts. V and J are TRBV6-6 and TRBJ1-2; 7 bases map to TRBD1. This CDR3 region has 15 residues. CDR1 and CDR2 (germline): MNHNY, SVGAGI (reference sequence). Trimming took 3 bases from V and 6 from J; bases not matched to a gene: 10. This CDR3 reads CASSYLKGAENGYTF. The CDR3 DNA reads TGTGCCAGCAGTTATTTGAAGGGGGCAGAGAATGGCTACACCTTC.

The gene calls are TRBV12-3 or TRBV12-4 and TRBJ2-4; a weak D match, TRBD2 (6 bases). V shed 6 bases and J shed 7 bases, with 19 bases lying between them. The CDR3 covers 15 residues. The CDR3 region has the DNA TGTGCCAGCAGAGCCTCCGGGACTGGTACGAACATTCAGTACTTC. Its protein product is CASRASGTGTNIQYF.

In this sample, this clonotype turned up a few times. The gene calls are TRBV20-1 and TRBJ2-1; 7 bases are shared with TRBD2. Trimming removed 0 bases from V and 5 bases from J; junction bases left unmatched: 7. This CDR3 region has 15 residues. Looked up from germline, CDR1 is DFQATT and CDR2 is SNEGSKA (reference sequence). This CDR3 reads CSARDPSGVDNEQFF. DNA of the CDR3: TGCAGTGCTAGAGATCCCAGCGGGGTGGACAATGAGCAGTTCTTC.

This clonotype was picked up a small number of times. V is TRBV10-3 and J is TRBJ2-7; maybe TRBD1 (7 bases). The CDR3 runs 13 residues. CDR1 and CDR2 (germline): ENHRY, SYGVKD. Trimming left V 11 bases short and J 6 bases short, with 20 bases between. This chain's CDR3 is CAVGGLTGSEQYF. As DNA, the CDR3 is TGTGCCGTCGGGGGACTGACAGGGAGCGAGCAGTACTTC.

This clonotype was detected a few times. The J gene is TRBJ1-6, the V gene TRBV7-2; 10 bases are a match to TRBD1. The CDR3 runs to 15 residues. The V gene end was trimmed by 2 bases and the J gene end by 10 bases; junction bases not matched to a gene: 5. The germline gives CDR1 SGHTA, CDR2 FQGNSA. CDR3 bases: TGTGCCAGCAGCTTACGGGACAGGGGTAAATCACCCCTCCACTTT. Its translation: CASSLRDRGKSPLHF.

This clonotype was detected a few times. The chain is built from TRBV20-1 and TRBJ2-7, with D possibly being TRBD1 or TRBD2 (5 bases each). Trimming cost V 8 bases and J 7 bases, with 21 bases left between them. The CDR3 is 13 amino acids. CDR1 and CDR2 (germline): DFQATT, SNEGSKA (reference sequence). CDR3 DNA sequence: TGCAGTACCAGCCGGGACCAGCATCGTGAGCAGTACTTC. Its translation: CSTSRDQHREQYF.

This clonotype showed up just a few times. CDR3 DNA sequence: TGCGCCAGCAGTTTTGGGGGGGCGTCTGTTCCAGAGACCCAGTACTTC. Amino acid sequence: CASSFGGASVPETQYF. The chain couples TRBV5-1 to TRBJ2-5, with D possibly matching TRBD2 (7 bases). Germline CDR1 and CDR2: SGHRS and YFSETQ. V was shortened by 5 bases and J by 4 bases, with 21 bases between the two germline ends. The length of the CDR3 is 16 residues.

Ten or more counts support this clonotype. The chain recombines TRBV12-3 or TRBV12-4 with TRBJ2-1; D is uncertain. The CDR3 covers 11 residues. V was trimmed by 4 bases and J by 6 bases, leaving 4 bases between them. This CDR3 is CASSSRNEQFF. DNA of the CDR3: TGTGCCAGCAGTTCGCGCAATGAGCAGTTCTTC.

This clonotype was detected only once. V gene TRBV3-1 combines with J gene TRBJ2-4, with 15 bases lining up with TRBD2. Germline CDR1 LGHDT, CDR2 YNNKEL (reference sequence). The J segment lost 3 bases and the V segment lost 2 bases, leaving 2 bases of the junction unmatched. The CDR3 length is 17 residues. In DNA, the CDR3 is TGTGCCAGCAGCCAAAGGGGACTAGCGGGAGGCAAAAACATTCAGTACTTC. Residues: CASSQRGLAGGKNIQYF.

There are a few counts of this clonotype. It is unclear where the CDR3 begins or ends on the DNA, so no DNA is shown, and the CDR3 is as TCRdb lists it. V gene TRBV10-2 combines with J gene TRBJ1-3; the table's D call of TRBD1 was not tested on the DNA. The germline gives CDR1 WSHSY, CDR2 SAAADI. The CDR3 totals 13 residues, both ends included. The CDR3 spells CASTWGPGNTMYF.